These 16 T cell receptor beta chains came from one sample sequenced in a study of T-cell memory formation after mild COVID-19. TCRdb independently ran MiXCR on the 5' RACE reads; one entry per CDR3 protein. The sample lists some 490,000 distinct CDR3 sequences, about 20% occurring once. What was sequenced was PBMCs or a T cell subset sorted from them (not recorded which). These receptors were collected from an adult woman who had mild COVID-19 (a few samples of this study predate the infection). Cell type and time point are not known.

In its sample, this clonotype was seen many times. The chain has TRBV7-2 and TRBJ2-2; 10 bases are shared with TRBD2. J was trimmed by 5 bases and V by 3 bases; bases with no gene match: 6. CDR3 size: 16 residues. CDR1 is SGHTA and CDR2 is FQGNSA in the germline V gene. The CDR3 loop is CASSLSPGLATGELFF. Here the CDR3 DNA reads TGTGCCAGCAGCTTGTCACCGGGACTAGCGACCGGGGAGCTGTTTTTT.

The chain is built from TRBV5-1 and TRBJ2-3; D uncertain. CDR3 size: 13 residues. Germline V gives CDR1 SGHRS, CDR2 YFSETQ. The V gene lost 5 bases and the J gene lost 2 bases, with 9 bases spanning the gap. The DNA for the CDR3 is TGCGCCAGCAGAGGTTCCGCCACAGATACGCAGTATTTT. Amino acid sequence: CASRGSATDTQYF. The full variable domain, rest sourced from reference TRBV5-1 and TRBJ2-3, is KAGVTQTPRYLIKTRGQQVTLSCSPISGHRSVSWYQQTPGQGLQFLFEYFSETQRNKGNFPGRFSGRQFSNSRSEMNVSTLELGDSALYLCASRGSATDTQYFGPGTRLTVL.

This clonotype has a handful of counts. CDR3 nucleotide sequence: TGTGCCAGCAGCTTATCAGTTACGGTCGACTACACCTTC. This sequence encodes CASSLSVTVDYTF. The chain carries TRBV5-4 and TRBJ1-2; D unclear. Per germline, CDR1 SGHNT and CDR2 YYREEE (reference sequence). The V gene lost 2 bases and the J gene lost 10 bases, with 15 bases spanning the gap. CDR3 size: 13 residues. Full variable domain (remainder filled in from reference TRBV5-4 and TRBJ1-2): ETGVTQSPTHLIKTRGQQVTLRCSSQSGHNTVSWYQQALGQGPQFIFQYYREEENGRGNFPPRFSGLQFPNYSSELNVNALELDDSALYLCASSLSVTVDYTFGSGTRLTVV.

This clonotype was counted only a few times. This chain links TRBV12-3 or TRBV12-4 with TRBJ1-5; no reliable D call. CDR3 size: 15 residues. Trimming pared 2 bases from V and 2 bases from J, leaving 10 bases between. The CDR3 loop is CASSLKAAGNQPQHF. The CDR3 DNA is TGTGCCAGCAGTTTAAAAGCAGCCGGCAATCAGCCCCAGCATTTT.

This clonotype was detected only a few times. This sequence joins TRBV7-2 and TRBJ1-1, with D possibly matching TRBD1 (5 bases). The CDR3 is 14 amino acids. Germline-derived CDR1 and CDR2 are SGHTA and FQGNSA. Trimming removed 5 bases at V and 4 bases at J, with 14 bases between. CDR3 residues: CASSPRVLGTEAFF. DNA for the CDR3: TGTGCCAGCAGCCCCAGGGTTTTAGGCACTGAAGCTTTCTTT.

The V call is TRBV25-1, the J call TRBJ2-7; D remains ambiguous. Deletions cut 0 bases from V and 13 bases from J, with 16 bases between. The germline CDR1 and CDR2 sequences are MGHDK and SYGVNS. CDR3 size: 13 residues. The CDR3 DNA is TGTGCCAGCAGTGAATATTCCCTGGGTCGGATTTACTTC. Its translation is CASSEYSLGRIYF.

The chain is built from TRBV7-3 and TRBJ2-3, with D uncertain. Between the trimmed V and J ends, which lost 2 bases and 1 base, there was a span of 16 bases. Germline V CDR1 and CDR2: SGHTA, FQGTGA. The CDR3 loop spans 17 amino acids. The CDR3 DNA follows: TGTGCCAGCAGCTTAGATGGCACAACCGTCGGCACAGATACGCAGTATTTT. This translates into CASSLDGTTVGTDTQYF.

The table lists this clonotype with a few counts. V is TRBV5-1 and J is TRBJ2-2, with TRBD2 matching 7 bases. Looked up from germline, CDR1 is SGHRS and CDR2 is YFSETQ. The CDR3 is 15 residues long. V shed 6 bases and J 2 bases; nucleotides not matched to a gene: 7. In DNA, the CDR3 is TGCGCCAGCACCCCTCTAGCGGAAAACACCGGGGAGCTGTTTTTT. Translation: CASTPLAENTGELFF.

The genes are TRBV29-1 and TRBJ1-2; 10 bases are a match to TRBD1. This CDR3 has 13 amino acids. With V trimmed by 7 bases and J by 7 bases, 9 bases remained unmatched. The V gene's germline CDR1 is SQVTM and CDR2 ANQGSEA. Here the CDR3 reads CSAQEGQGFGYTF. The CDR3 nucleotides read TGCAGCGCCCAGGAGGGACAGGGGTTTGGCTACACCTTC.

This chain joins TRBV7-8 and TRBJ2-2, with 9 positions matching TRBD1. This CDR3 region has 16 residues. In germline, CDR1 is SGHVS, CDR2 FQNEAQ. The V gene end was trimmed by 6 bases and the J gene end by 5 bases; junction bases not matched to a gene: 10. CDR3 residues: CASRPFDRGDTGELFF. The DNA of the CDR3 is TGTGCCAGCAGACCATTCGACAGGGGGGATACCGGGGAGCTGTTTTTT.

This rearrangement joins TRBV5-1 to TRBJ2-7; D possibly corresponds to TRBD1 (6 bases). Germline V CDR1 and CDR2: SGHRS, YFSETQ. Between the trimmed V and J ends, which lost 0 bases and 4 bases, there was a span of 20 bases. CDR3 length equals 17 residues. CDR3 residues: CASSLVRQAGVGYEQYF. Written as DNA, the CDR3 is TGCGCCAGCAGCTTGGTGCGACAGGCCGGAGTGGGGTACGAGCAGTACTTC.

This clonotype was detected only a few times. The CDR3 region has the DNA TGTGCCAGCAGTGAGGGCTACAGGGACTATGGCTACACCTTC. Amino acid sequence: CASSEGYRDYGYTF. The chain joins TRBV6-1 to TRBJ1-2, with a possible D match to TRBD1 (6 bases). The germline V gene encodes CDR1 MNHNS and CDR2 SASEGT. V was shortened by 3 bases and J by 3 bases, with 11 bases between the two germline ends. This CDR3 contains 14 residues.

The chain combines TRBV7-2 with TRBJ2-5; TRBD1 matches at 11 bases. The trim removed 2 bases at V and 4 bases at J, leaving 6 bases unmatched. CDR1 is SGHTA and CDR2 is FQGNSA in the germline V gene. This CDR3 has 16 residues. The CDR3: CASSLSAGTGGETQYF. The CDR3 DNA reads as TGTGCCAGCAGCTTATCAGCCGGGACAGGGGGAGAGACCCAGTACTTC.

The gene calls are TRBV20-1 and TRBJ2-5; D gene ambiguous. CDR3 length: 10 amino acids. Germline assignment: CDR1 DFQATT and CDR2 SNEGSKA (reference sequence). V was shortened by 4 bases and J by 7 bases, with 7 bases between the two germline ends. DNA for the CDR3: TGCAGTGCTATGGTCAGGACCCAGTACTTC. Protein: CSAMVRTQYF.

The sample holds a few counts of this clonotype. The chain couples TRBV12-3 or TRBV12-4 to TRBJ1-1; 9 nucleotides align to TRBD1. The CDR3 has 16 residues. The J segment lost 1 base and the V segment lost 6 bases, leaving 9 bases of the junction unmatched. The CDR3 DNA follows: TGTGCCAGCAGCGCCAGTCCGGGACAGGGGAACACTGAAGCTTTCTTT. It is translated as CASSASPGQGNTEAFF.

This clonotype was detected a few times. This rearrangement joins TRBV6-5 to TRBJ1-1, with D tentatively TRBD1 (5 bases). The CDR3 is 15 amino acids. CDR1 and CDR2 (germline): MNHEY, SVGAGI. Between the trimmed V and J ends, which lost 6 bases and 5 bases, there was a span of 19 bases. In DNA form, the CDR3 reads TGTGCCAGCAGCCCAATTAAGGGGCGGAGGACTGAAGCTTTCTTT. The encoded protein is CASSPIKGRRTEAFF.